The TCR beta chain described here comes from a study of blood T cell repertoires in COVID-19. Across the whole study: Researchers got acute and convalescent COVID-19 samples from the United States, Italy and Spain.

Sequencing used immunoSEQ multiplex PCR; TCRdb keeps in-frame clones, though not all of them. There are under 450,000 clones in the sample; around 89% occur only once, and approximately 1.5% lies in the top ten. From germline, CDR1 is MDHEN and CDR2 SYDVKM. The CDR3 consists of 15 residues. V lost 4 bases and J lost 9, with 16 bases in between. The sequenced material came from peripheral blood. The clonotype comes from a middle-aged woman with COVID-19, enrolled during active disease. The V gene is TRBV28, the J gene TRBJ1-6; D is possibly TRBD1 (5 bases). The CDR3 DNA is TGTGCCAGCAGTTACAGGACCCAGACGTCTTCACCCCTCCACTTT. Translating gives CASSYRTQTSSPLHF.